A single TCR beta chain is shown here with its context. The antigen is not known. CDR1 and CDR2 from the germline V gene are SGHTA and FQGNSA. CDR3 length: 14 residues. V shed 5 bases and J shed 12 bases, with 19 bases lying between them. The sample comes from a study of T cells in Graves' hyperthyroidism and ophthalmopathy. Looking at the study overall: Peripheral blood sampling occurred at initial diagnosis, before any treatment. Overall study findings and caveats: Ophthalmopathy cases were set apart from stable hyperthyroidism by a 13 V-J model. Most clonotypes that expanded in the thyroid above 0.001 also showed up in blood.

What was amplified from RNA transcripts were TCR beta CDR3 regions. During a first-round RT-PCR of the TCR CDR3, the HTBI primer set was used. A single record per CDR3 protein comes from TCRdb applying MiXCR to the multiplex PCR reads. The table has under 650,000 distinct CDR3 sequences, 15% to 20% seen once; the top ten hold 3.5% to 4%. Researchers barred patients who had uncontrolled infection, other autoimmune disease, pregnancy or lactation. Sequenced material: blood. This sequence joins TRBV7-2 and TRBJ1-4; D unresolved. The TCR comes from a woman younger than 45 with Graves' hyperthyroidism. CDR3: CASSLDVLDNQLFF. The CDR3 DNA is TGTGCCAGCAGCCTGGACGTACTCGACAACCAACTGTTTTTT.